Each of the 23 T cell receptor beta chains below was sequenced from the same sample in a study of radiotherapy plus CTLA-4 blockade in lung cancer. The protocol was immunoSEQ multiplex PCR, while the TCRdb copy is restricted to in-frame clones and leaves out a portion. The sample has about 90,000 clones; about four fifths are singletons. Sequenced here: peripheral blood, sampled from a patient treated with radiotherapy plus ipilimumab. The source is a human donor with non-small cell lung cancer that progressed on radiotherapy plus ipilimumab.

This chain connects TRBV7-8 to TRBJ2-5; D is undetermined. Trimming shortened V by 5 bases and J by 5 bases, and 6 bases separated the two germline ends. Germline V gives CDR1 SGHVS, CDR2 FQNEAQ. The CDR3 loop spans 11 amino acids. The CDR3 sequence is CASSNWETQYF. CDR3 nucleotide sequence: TGTGCCAGCAGCAACTGGGAGACCCAGTACTTC. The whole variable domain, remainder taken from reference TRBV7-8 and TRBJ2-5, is GAGVSQSPRYKVAKRGQDVALRCDPISGHVSLFWYQQALGQGPEFLTYFQNEAQLDKSGLPSDRFFAERPEGSVSTLKIQRTQQEDSAVYLCASSNWETQYFGPGTRLLVL.

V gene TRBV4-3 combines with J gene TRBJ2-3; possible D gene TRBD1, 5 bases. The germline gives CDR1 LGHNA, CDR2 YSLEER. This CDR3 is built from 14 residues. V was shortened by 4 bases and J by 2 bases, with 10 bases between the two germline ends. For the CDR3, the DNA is TGCGCCAGCAGCCTAGGACACCCCACAGATACGCAGTATTTT. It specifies CASSLGHPTDTQYF.

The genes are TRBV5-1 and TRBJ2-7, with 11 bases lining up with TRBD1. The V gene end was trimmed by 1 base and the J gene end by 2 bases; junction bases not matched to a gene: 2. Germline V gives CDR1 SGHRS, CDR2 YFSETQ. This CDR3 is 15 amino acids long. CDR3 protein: CASSLRTGGTYEQYF. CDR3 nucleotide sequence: TGCGCCAGCAGCTTGAGGACAGGGGGCACCTACGAGCAGTACTTC.

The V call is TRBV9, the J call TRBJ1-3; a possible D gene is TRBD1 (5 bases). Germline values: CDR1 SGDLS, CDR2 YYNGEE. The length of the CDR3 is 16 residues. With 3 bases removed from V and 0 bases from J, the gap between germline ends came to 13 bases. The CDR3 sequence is CASSAVTGASGNTIYF. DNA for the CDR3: TGTGCCAGCAGCGCAGTAACCGGGGCCTCTGGAAACACCATATATTTT.

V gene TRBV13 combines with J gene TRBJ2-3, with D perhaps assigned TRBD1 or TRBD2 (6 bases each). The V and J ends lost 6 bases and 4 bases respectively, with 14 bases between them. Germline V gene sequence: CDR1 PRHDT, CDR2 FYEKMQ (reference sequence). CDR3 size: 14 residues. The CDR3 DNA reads TGTGCCAGCAGGCGACTTGGGGGGCCAGATACGCAGTATTTT. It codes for CASRRLGGPDTQYF. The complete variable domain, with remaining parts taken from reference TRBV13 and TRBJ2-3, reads AAGVIQSPRHLIKEKRETATLKCYPIPRHDTVYWYQQGPGQDPQFLISFYEKMQSDKGSIPDRFSAQQFSDYHSELNMSSLELGDSALYFCASRRLGGPDTQYFGPGTRLTVL.

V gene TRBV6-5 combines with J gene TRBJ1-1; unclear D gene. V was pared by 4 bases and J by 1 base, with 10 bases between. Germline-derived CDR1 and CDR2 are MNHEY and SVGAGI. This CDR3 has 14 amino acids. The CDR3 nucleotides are TGTGCCAGCAGTTTCCTAGCGGGGAACACTGAAGCTTTCTTT. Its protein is CASSFLAGNTEAFF.

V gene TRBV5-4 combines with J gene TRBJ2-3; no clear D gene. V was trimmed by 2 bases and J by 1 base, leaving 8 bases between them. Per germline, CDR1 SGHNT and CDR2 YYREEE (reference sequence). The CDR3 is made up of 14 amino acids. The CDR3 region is CASSFFGRTDTQYF. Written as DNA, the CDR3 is TGTGCCAGCAGCTTCTTCGGCCGCACAGATACGCAGTATTTT.

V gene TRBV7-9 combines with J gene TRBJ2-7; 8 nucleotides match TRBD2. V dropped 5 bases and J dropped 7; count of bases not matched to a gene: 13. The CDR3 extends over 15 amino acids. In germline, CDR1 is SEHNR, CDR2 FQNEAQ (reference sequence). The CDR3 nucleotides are TGTGCCAGCAGCCGAGGGGCTAGCGGGCCCTTTGAGCAGTACTTC. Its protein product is CASSRGASGPFEQYF.

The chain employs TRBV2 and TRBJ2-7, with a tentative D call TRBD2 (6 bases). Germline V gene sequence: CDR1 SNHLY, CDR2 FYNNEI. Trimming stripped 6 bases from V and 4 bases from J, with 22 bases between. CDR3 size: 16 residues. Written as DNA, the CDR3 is TGTGCCAGCAGGGGGACCCAGGTCTGGGGGGTGTACGAGCAGTACTTC. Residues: CASRGTQVWGVYEQYF.

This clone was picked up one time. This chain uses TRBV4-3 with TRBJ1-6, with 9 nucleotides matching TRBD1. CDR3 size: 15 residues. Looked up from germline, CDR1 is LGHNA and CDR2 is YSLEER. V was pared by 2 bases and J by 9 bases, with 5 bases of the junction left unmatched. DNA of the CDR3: TGCGCCAGCAGCCAAACGACAGGGGGAGGTTCACCCCTCCACTTT. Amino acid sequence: CASSQTTGGGSPLHF.

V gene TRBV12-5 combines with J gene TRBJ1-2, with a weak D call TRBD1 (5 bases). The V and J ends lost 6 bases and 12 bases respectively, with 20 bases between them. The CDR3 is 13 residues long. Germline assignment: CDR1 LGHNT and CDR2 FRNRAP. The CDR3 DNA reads TGTGCTAGTGGAGCATCTGGGGGAGAGGGCCACACCTTC. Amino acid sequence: CASGASGGEGHTF.

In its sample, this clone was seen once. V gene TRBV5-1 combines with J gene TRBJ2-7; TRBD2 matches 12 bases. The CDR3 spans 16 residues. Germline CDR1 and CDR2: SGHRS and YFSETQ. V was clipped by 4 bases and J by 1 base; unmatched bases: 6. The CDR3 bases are TGCGCCAGCAGCCCCGAACTAGCGGGGGGATCCTACGAGCAGTACTTC. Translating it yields CASSPELAGGSYEQYF.

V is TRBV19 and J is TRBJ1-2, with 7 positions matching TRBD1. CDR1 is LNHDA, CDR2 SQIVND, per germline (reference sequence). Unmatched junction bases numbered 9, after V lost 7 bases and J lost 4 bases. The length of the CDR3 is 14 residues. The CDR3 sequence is CASTRDRAAYGYTF. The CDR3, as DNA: TGTGCCAGTACCCGAGACAGGGCGGCCTATGGCTACACCTTC.

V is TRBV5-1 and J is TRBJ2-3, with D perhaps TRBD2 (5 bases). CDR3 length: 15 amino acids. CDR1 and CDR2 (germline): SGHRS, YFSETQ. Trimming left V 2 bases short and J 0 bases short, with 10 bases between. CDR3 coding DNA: TGCGCCAGCAGCTTACTAGGATCTAGCACAGATACGCAGTATTTT. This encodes CASSLLGSSTDTQYF.

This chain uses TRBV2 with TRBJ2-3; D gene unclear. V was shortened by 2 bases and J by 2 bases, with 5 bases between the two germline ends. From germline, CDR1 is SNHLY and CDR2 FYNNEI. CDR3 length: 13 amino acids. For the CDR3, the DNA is TGTGCCAGCAGTGAACCGTACACAGATACGCAGTATTTT. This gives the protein CASSEPYTDTQYF.

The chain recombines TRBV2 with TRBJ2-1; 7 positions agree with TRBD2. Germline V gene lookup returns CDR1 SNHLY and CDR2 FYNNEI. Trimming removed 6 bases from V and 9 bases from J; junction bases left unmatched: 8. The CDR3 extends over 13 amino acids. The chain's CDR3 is CASRAGELGEQFF. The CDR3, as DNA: TGTGCCAGCAGGGCGGGAGAGCTGGGTGAGCAGTTCTTC.

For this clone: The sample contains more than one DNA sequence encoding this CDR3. The CDR3 region is CASSPRTGNTEAFF. CDR3 bases: TGTGCCAGCTCACCACGGACAGGAAACACTGAAGCTTTCTTT. V gene TRBV18 combines with J gene TRBJ1-1, with 7 nucleotides matching TRBD1. Germline V gene lookup returns CDR1 KGHSH and CDR2 LQKENI. The CDR3 covers 14 residues. V shed 1 base, J shed 2 bases, and the junction held 1 base outside the gene matches.

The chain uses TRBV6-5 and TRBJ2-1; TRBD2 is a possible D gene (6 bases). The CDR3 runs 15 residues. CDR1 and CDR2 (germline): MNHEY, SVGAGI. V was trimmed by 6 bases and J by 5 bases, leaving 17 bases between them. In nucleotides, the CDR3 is TGTGCCAGCAGGTCCGTTAGCGGCCGTCACAATGAGCAGTTCTTC. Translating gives CASRSVSGRHNEQFF.

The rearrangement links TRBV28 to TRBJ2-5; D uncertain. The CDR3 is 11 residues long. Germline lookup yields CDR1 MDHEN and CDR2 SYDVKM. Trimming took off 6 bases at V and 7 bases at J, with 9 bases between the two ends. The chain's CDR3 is CASSDRRTQYF. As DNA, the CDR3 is TGTGCCAGCAGCGACCGGAGGACCCAGTACTTC. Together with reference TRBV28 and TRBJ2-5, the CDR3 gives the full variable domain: DVKVTQSSRYLVKRTGEKVFLECVQDMDHENMFWYRQDPGLGLRLIYFSYDVKMKEKGDIPEGYSVSREKKERFSLILESASTNQTSMYLCASSDRRTQYFGPGTRLLVL.

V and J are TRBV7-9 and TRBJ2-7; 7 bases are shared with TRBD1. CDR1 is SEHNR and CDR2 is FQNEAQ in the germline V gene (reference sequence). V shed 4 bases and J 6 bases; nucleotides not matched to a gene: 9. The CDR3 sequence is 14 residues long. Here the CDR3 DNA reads TGTGCCAGCAGCTACGGGACAGATACTTCCGAGCAGTACTTC. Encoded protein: CASSYGTDTSEQYF.

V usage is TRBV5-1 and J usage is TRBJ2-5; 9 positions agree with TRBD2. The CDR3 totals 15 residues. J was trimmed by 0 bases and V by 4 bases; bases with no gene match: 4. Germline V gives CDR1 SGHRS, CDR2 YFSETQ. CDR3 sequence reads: CASSISGGYQETQYF. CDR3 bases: TGCGCCAGCAGCATTAGCGGGGGTTACCAAGAGACCCAGTACTTC.

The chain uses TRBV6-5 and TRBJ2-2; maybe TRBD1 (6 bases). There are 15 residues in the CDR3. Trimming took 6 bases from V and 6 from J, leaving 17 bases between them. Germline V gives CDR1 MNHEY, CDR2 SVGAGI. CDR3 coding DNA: TGTGCCAGCAGCCCACACAGGGATTTGCCCGGGGAGCTGTTTTTT. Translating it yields CASSPHRDLPGELFF.

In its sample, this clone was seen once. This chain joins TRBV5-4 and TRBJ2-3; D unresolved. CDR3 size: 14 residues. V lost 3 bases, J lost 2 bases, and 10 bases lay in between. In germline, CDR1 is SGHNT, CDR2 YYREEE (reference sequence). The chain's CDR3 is CASSWGKDTDTQYF. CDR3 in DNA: TGTGCCAGCAGCTGGGGAAAGGACACAGATACGCAGTATTTT.